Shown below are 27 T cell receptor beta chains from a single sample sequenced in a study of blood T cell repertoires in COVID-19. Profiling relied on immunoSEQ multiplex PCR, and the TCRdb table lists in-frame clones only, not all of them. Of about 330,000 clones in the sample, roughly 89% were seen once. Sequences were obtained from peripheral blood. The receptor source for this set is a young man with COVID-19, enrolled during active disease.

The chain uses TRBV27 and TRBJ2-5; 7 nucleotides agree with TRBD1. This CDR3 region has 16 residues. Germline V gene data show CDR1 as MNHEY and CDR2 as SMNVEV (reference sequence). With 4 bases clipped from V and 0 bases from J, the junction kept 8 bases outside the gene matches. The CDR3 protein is CASSSKPTGYQETQYF. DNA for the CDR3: TGTGCCAGCAGTTCCAAACCGACAGGGTACCAAGAGACCCAGTACTTC.

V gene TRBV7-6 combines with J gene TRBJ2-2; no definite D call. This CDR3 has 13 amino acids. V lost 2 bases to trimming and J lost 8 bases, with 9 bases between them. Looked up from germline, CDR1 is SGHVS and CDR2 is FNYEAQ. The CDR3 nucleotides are TGTGCCAGCAGCTTAATCATCGAGGGGGAGCTGTTTTTT. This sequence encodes CASSLIIEGELFF.

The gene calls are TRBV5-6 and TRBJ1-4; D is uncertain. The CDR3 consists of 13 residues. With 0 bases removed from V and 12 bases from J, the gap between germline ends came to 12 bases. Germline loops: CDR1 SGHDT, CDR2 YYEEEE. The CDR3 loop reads CASSLDAPGELFF. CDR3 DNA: TGTGCCAGCAGCTTGGATGCTCCGGGAGAACTGTTTTTT.

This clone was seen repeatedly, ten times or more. The CDR3 sequence is CASSFPGQGWNEQYF. In DNA form, the CDR3 reads TGTGCCAGCAGCTTCCCGGGACAGGGTTGGAACGAGCAGTACTTC. The chain links TRBV5-5 to TRBJ2-7; 9 bases line up with TRBD1. Germline CDR1 is SGHKS and CDR2 is YYEKEE (reference sequence). V lost 2 bases to trimming and J lost 5 bases; unmatched junction nucleotides: 8. CDR3 length equals 15 residues. Variable domain in full (rest from reference TRBV5-5 and TRBJ2-7): DAGVTQSPTHLIKTRGQQVTLRCSPISGHKSVSWYQQVLGQGPQFIFQYYEKEERGRGNFPDRFSARQFPNYSSELNVNALLLGDSALYLCASSFPGQGWNEQYFGPGTRLTVT.

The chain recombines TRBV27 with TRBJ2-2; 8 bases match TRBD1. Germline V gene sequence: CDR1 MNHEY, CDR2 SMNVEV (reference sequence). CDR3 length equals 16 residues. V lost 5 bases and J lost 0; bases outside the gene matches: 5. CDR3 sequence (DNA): TGTGCCAGCAGTCCTCAGGACAGGGCGAACACCGGGGAGCTGTTTTTT. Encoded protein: CASSPQDRANTGELFF.

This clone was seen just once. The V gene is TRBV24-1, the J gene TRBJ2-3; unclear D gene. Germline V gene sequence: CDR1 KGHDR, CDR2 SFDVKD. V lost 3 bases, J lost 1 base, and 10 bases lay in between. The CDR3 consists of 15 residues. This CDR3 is CATSDTLPGTDTQYF. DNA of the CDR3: TGTGCCACCAGTGATACATTACCCGGCACAGATACGCAGTATTTT.

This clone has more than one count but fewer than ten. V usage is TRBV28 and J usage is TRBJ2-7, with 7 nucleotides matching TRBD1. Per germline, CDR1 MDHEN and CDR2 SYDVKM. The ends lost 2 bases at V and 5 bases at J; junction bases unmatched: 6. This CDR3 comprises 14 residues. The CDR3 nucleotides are TGTGCCAGCAGTTTAGCCAGGGGGAGAAACGAGCAGTACTTC. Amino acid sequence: CASSLARGRNEQYF.

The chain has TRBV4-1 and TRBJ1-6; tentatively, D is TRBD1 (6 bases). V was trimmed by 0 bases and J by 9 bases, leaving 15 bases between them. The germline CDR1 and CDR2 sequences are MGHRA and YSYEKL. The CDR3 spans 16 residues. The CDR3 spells CASSQDPGGRVSPLHF. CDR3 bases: TGCGCCAGCAGCCAAGATCCGGGGGGGCGAGTTTCACCCCTCCACTTT.

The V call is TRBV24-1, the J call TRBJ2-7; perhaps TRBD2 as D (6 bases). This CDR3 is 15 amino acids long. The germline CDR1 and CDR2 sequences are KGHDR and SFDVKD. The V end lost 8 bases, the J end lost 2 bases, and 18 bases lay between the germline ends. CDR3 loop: CATTITGTPTYEQYF. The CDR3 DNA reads TGTGCCACCACTATAACCGGGACTCCTACCTACGAGCAGTACTTC.

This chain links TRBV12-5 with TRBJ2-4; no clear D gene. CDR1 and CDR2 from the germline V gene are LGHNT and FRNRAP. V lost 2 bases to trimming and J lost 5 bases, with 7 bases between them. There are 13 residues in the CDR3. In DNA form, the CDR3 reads TGTGCTAGTGGTTTGTCTGGCCAAAACATTCAGTACTTC. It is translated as CASGLSGQNIQYF.

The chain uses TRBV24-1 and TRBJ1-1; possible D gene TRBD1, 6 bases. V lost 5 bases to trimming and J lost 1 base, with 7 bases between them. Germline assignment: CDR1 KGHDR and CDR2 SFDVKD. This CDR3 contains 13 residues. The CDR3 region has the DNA TGTGCCACCAGTGCAGGGGCGAACACTGAAGCTTTCTTT. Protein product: CATSAGANTEAFF.

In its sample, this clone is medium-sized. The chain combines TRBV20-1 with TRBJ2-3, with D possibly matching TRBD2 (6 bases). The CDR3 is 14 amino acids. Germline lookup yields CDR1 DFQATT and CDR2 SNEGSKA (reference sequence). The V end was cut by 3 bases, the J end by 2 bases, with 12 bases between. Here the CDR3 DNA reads TGCAGTGCTAGTAAGGTAGCGGACACAGATACGCAGTATTTT. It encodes CSASKVADTDTQYF.

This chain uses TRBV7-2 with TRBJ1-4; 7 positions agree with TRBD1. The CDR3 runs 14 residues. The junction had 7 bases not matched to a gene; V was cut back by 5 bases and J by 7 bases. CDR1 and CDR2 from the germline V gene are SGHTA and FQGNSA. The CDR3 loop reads CASSTRGDSEKLFF. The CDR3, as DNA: TGTGCCAGCAGCACCAGGGGGGACAGTGAAAAACTGTTTTTT.

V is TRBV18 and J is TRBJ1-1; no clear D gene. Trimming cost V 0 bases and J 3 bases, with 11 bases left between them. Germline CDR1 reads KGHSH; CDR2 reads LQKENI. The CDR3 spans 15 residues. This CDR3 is CASSPPSQSDTEAFF. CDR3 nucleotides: TGTGCCAGCTCACCACCCTCACAGTCGGACACTGAAGCTTTCTTT.

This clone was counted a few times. CDR3 DNA sequence: TGTGCCAGCAGCCCCCCATCGCCGACACCGCATAATTCACCCCTCCACTTT. It is translated as CASSPPSPTPHNSPLHF. V is TRBV28 and J is TRBJ1-6; D is unresolved. Trimming stripped 6 bases from V and 5 bases from J, with 20 bases between. Germline assignment: CDR1 MDHEN and CDR2 SYDVKM. The CDR3 runs 17 residues.

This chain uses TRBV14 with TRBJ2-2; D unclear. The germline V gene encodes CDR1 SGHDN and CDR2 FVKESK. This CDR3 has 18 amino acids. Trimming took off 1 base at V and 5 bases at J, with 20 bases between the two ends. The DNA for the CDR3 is TGTGCCAGCAGCCAAGTAGAAGCAACAGAACTGATGACCGGGGAGCTGTTTTTT. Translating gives CASSQVEATELMTGELFF.

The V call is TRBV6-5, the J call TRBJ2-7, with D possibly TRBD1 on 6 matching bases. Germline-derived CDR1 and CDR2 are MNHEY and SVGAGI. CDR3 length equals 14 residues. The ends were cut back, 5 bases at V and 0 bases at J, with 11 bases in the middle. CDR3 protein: CASSIDRSSYEQYF. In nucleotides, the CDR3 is TGTGCCAGCAGTATAGACAGGAGCTCCTACGAGCAGTACTTC.

CDR3 residues: CASSQGFRTSSYNEQFF. In nucleotides, the CDR3 is TGTGCCAGCAGCCAAGGATTTCGAACAAGCTCCTACAATGAGCAGTTCTTC. The chain is built from TRBV3-1 (or the pseudogene TRBV3-2) and TRBJ2-1, with unresolved D. V dropped 1 base and J dropped 0 bases, with 13 bases sitting between them. The CDR3 is 17 residues long. CDR1 and CDR2 from the germline V gene are LGHDT and YNNKEL (reference sequence).

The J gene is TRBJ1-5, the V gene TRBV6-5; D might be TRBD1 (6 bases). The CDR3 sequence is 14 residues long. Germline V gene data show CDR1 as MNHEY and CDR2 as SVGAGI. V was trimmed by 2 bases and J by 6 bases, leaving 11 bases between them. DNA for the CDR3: TGTGCCAGCAGTTACGGGGACAAGTCTCAGCCCCAGCATTTT. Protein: CASSYGDKSQPQHF.

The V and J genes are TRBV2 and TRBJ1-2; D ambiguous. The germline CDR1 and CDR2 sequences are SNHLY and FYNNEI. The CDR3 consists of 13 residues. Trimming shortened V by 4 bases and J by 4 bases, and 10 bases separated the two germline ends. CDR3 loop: CASSGRGAYGYTF. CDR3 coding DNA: TGTGCCAGCAGTGGACGGGGTGCCTATGGCTACACCTTC.

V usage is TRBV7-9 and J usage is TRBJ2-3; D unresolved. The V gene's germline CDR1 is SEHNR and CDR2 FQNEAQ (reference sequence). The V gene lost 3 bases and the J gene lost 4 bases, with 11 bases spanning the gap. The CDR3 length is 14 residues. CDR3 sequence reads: CASSFLRIADTQYF. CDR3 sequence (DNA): TGTGCCAGCAGCTTTTTGAGGATAGCAGATACGCAGTATTTT.

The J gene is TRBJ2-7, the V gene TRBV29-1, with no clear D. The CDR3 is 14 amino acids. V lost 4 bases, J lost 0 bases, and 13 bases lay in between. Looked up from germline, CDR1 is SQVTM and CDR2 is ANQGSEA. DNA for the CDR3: TGCAGCGTTGTAAGTCAGGCCGCCTCCTACGAGCAGTACTTC. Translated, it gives CSVVSQAASYEQYF.

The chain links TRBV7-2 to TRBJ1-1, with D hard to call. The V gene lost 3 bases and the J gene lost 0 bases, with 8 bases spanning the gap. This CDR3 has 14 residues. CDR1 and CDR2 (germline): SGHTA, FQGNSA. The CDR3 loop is CASSFQALNTEAFF. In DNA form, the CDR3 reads TGTGCCAGCAGCTTCCAGGCCTTGAACACTGAAGCTTTCTTT.

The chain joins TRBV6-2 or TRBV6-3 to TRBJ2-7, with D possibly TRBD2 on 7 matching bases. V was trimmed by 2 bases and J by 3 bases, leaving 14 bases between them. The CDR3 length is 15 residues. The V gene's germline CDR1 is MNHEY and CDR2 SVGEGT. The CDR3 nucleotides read TGTGCCAGCAGTTACGTGGGGGGGCGAGACTACGAGCAGTACTTC. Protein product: CASSYVGGRDYEQYF.

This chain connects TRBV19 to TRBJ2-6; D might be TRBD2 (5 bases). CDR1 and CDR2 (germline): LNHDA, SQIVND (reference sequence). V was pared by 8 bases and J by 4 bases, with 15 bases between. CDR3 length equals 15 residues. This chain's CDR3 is CASHRGRSGANVLTF. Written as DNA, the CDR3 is TGTGCCAGTCACAGAGGGCGGTCCGGGGCCAACGTCCTGACTTTC. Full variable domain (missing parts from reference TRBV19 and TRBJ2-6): DGGITQSPKYLFRKEGQNVTLSCEQNLNHDAMYWYRQDPGQGLRLIYYSQIVNDFQKGDIAEGYSVSREKKESFPLTVTSAQKNPTAFYLCASHRGRSGANVLTFGAGSRLTVL.

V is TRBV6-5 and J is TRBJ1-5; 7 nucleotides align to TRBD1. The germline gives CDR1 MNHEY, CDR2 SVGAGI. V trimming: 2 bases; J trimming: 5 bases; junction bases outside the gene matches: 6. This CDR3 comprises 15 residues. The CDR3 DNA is TGTGCCAGCAGTTACCGGGGACAGCACGATCAGCCCCAGCATTTT. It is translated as CASSYRGQHDQPQHF.

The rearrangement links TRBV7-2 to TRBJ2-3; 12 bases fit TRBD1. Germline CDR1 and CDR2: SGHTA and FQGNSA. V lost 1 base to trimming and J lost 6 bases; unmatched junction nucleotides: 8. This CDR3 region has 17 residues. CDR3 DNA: TGTGCCAGCAGCTTAGGGGGGACAGGGGGCAAGGTGGATACGCAGTATTTT. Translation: CASSLGGTGGKVDTQYF. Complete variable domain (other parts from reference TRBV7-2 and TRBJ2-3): GAGVSQSPSNKVTEKGKDVELRCDPISGHTALYWYRQSLGQGLEFLIYFQGNSAPDKSGLPSDRFSAERTGGSVSTLTIQRTQQEDSAVYLCASSLGGTGGKVDTQYFGPGTRLTVL.